The next 22 T cell receptor beta chains were all read from a single sample in a study of blood T cell repertoires in COVID-19. Assay: immunoSEQ multiplex PCR; the TCRdb copy retains only in-frame clones and omits some. The sample contains 55,000 to 65,000 clones, about 81% of which appear only once. The material sequenced was peripheral blood. Receptor source: a human donor in a cohort sampled during active COVID-19.

This clone was counted only a few times. The chain joins TRBV5-1 to TRBJ2-5, with 9 bases identical to TRBD2. V gave up 0 bases and J gave up 0 bases; unmatched junction bases: 9. Germline V lookup: CDR1 SGHRS, CDR2 YFSETQ. The CDR3 consists of 18 residues. The CDR3 coding sequence is TGCGCCAGCAGCTTGGCAAACCTAGCGGGGCTACACCAAGAGACCCAGTACTTC. It specifies CASSLANLAGLHQETQYF.

The genes are TRBV20-1 and TRBJ2-7; a weak D match, TRBD1 (5 bases). CDR1 DFQATT and CDR2 SNEGSKA come from the germline V gene (reference sequence). Between the trimmed V and J ends, which lost 5 bases and 6 bases, there was a span of 11 bases. The length of the CDR3 is 11 residues. The CDR3 region is CSASREFEQYV. DNA for the CDR3: TGCAGTGCTTCCAGGGAATTCGAGCAGTACGTC.

On this clone itself: One end of the junction varies from germline; a read error may be responsible. This CDR3 is CASSQEGLNYGYAF. The CDR3 DNA reads as TGTGCCAGCAGCCAAGAAGGCCTCAACTATGGCTACGCCTTC. This chain uses TRBV14 with TRBJ1-2; D unclear. The CDR3 length is 14 residues. Germline assignment: CDR1 SGHDN and CDR2 FVKESK.

This clone showed up just a few times. J is TRBJ1-1 and V is TRBV6-1; 10 nucleotides match TRBD1. The length of the CDR3 is 16 residues. The junction had 6 bases not matched to a gene; V was cut back by 4 bases and J by 1 base. Germline lookup yields CDR1 MNHNS and CDR2 SASEGT. CDR3 bases: TGTGCCAGCAGTGGGGACCGGGACAGGGGGAACACTGAAGCTTTCTTT. This translates into CASSGDRDRGNTEAFF.

The genes are TRBV5-4 and TRBJ2-1, with D tentatively TRBD1 (6 bases). The CDR3 spans 16 residues. Trimming pared 0 bases from V and 2 bases from J, leaving 12 bases between. Germline assignment: CDR1 SGHNT and CDR2 YYREEE (reference sequence). Here the CDR3 DNA reads TGTGCCAGCAGCTTGGACGCGACAGGAGCCTACAATGAGCAGTTCTTC. Its protein product is CASSLDATGAYNEQFF.

The chain employs TRBV6-1 and TRBJ2-1; D remains unclear. Germline V CDR1 and CDR2: MNHNS, SASEGT. V was cut by 2 bases and J by 4 bases, with 12 bases left in between. The CDR3 length is 15 residues. The CDR3 is CASSELGSRYNEQFF. The CDR3, as DNA: TGTGCCAGCAGTGAACTCGGTTCCCGGTACAATGAGCAGTTCTTC.

The CDR3, as DNA: TGTGCCAGCAGCCTTCCGGGGGGGGGCTGGTCCTACAATGAGCAGTTCTTC. It is translated as CASSLPGGGWSYNEQFF. This sequence joins TRBV9 and TRBJ2-1; 8 positions agree with TRBD2. This CDR3 comprises 17 residues. The trim removed 4 bases at V and 1 base at J, leaving 10 bases unmatched. Germline V gene lookup returns CDR1 SGDLS and CDR2 YYNGEE.

This clone was seen once. The chain couples TRBV28 to TRBJ2-7; tentatively, D is TRBD1 (6 bases). This CDR3 is 13 amino acids long. Between the trimmed V and J ends, which lost 5 bases and 8 bases, there was a span of 16 bases. Germline V gene data show CDR1 as MDHEN and CDR2 as SYDVKM. In nucleotides, the CDR3 is TGTGCCAGCAGTACCGGACAGCCGTGGCAGCAGTACGTC. It translates to CASSTGQPWQQYV.

The chain carries TRBV6-5 and TRBJ2-7, with a tentative D call TRBD1 (5 bases). Trimming removed 4 bases at V and 6 bases at J, with 13 bases between. Per germline, CDR1 MNHEY and CDR2 SVGAGI. CDR3 size: 13 residues. The CDR3 bases are TGTGCCAGCAGTTTGTCTCAGGGAACCGAGCAGTACGTC. Its protein product is CASSLSQGTEQYV.

The chain recombines TRBV5-4 with TRBJ2-1; 7 nucleotides agree with TRBD2. V was clipped by 6 bases and J by 7 bases; unmatched bases: 7. Germline V gene lookup returns CDR1 SGHNT and CDR2 YYREEE (reference sequence). The CDR3 totals 13 residues. The CDR3 DNA is TGTGCCAGCATCAGGGAGGGCCTAAATGAGCAGTTCTTC. Translating gives CASIREGLNEQFF.

The V gene is TRBV18, the J gene TRBJ1-6; D not certain. The germline V gene encodes CDR1 KGHSH and CDR2 LQKENI. The germline V and J ends were trimmed by 2 bases and 10 bases, with 12 bases remaining between them. The CDR3 length is 14 residues. The CDR3 sequence: CASSPGGLGSPLHF. The CDR3 nucleotides read TGTGCCAGCTCACCAGGAGGGTTGGGCTCACCCCTCCACTTT.

The V and J genes are TRBV5-6 and TRBJ1-2; no firm D call. The germline gives CDR1 SGHDT, CDR2 YYEEEE. The CDR3 consists of 13 residues. Trimming removed 0 bases at V and 8 bases at J, with 11 bases between. The CDR3 loop reads CASSLEQLVGYTF. The CDR3 DNA reads TGTGCCAGCAGCTTGGAACAGTTGGTGGGCTACACCTTC. The full variable domain, its missing parts supplied by reference TRBV5-6 and TRBJ1-2, is DAGVTQSPTHLIKTRGQQVTLRCSPKSGHDTVSWYQQALGQGPQFIFQYYEEEERQRGNFPDRFSGHQFPNYSSELNVNALLLGDSALYLCASSLEQLVGYTFGSGTRLTVV.

The chain combines TRBV7-2 with TRBJ2-1; D may be TRBD2 (5 bases). Trimming cost V 5 bases and J 7 bases, with 12 bases left between them. The CDR3 contains 13 residues. CDR1 is SGHTA and CDR2 is FQGNSA in the germline V gene. The CDR3 region is CASSLSRGNEQFF. Here the CDR3 DNA reads TGTGCCAGCAGCCTGTCCCGGGGTAATGAGCAGTTCTTC.

The CDR3 protein is CATRGGGKNTEAFF. The CDR3 nucleotides read TGTGCCACCCGAGGTGGGGGGAAGAACACTGAAGCTTTCTTT. V and J are TRBV27 and TRBJ1-1; perhaps TRBD1 as D (5 bases). The germline V gene encodes CDR1 MNHEY and CDR2 SMNVEV (reference sequence). Deletions cut 10 bases from V and 1 base from J, with 16 bases between. The CDR3 is made up of 14 amino acids.

This chain uses TRBV5-1 with TRBJ2-3; no reliable D call. The CDR3 covers 14 residues. The V and J ends lost 2 bases and 0 bases respectively, with 7 bases between them. Germline lookup yields CDR1 SGHRS and CDR2 YFSETQ. In nucleotides, the CDR3 is TGCGCCAGCAGCTTCGCCAGGAGCACAGATACGCAGTATTTT. It codes for CASSFARSTDTQYF.

This clone appeared a few times. The rearrangement joins TRBV10-3 to TRBJ2-3; the D is unclear. The CDR3 is made up of 12 amino acids. The V end was cut by 8 bases, the J end by 2 bases, with 8 bases between. Per the germline V gene, CDR1 is ENHRY and CDR2 is SYGVKD. This CDR3 reads CAIGLNTDTQYF. CDR3 sequence (DNA): TGTGCCATCGGGCTTAACACAGATACGCAGTATTTT.

The J gene is TRBJ2-3, the V gene TRBV2; D might be TRBD1 (6 bases). CDR1 is SNHLY, CDR2 FYNNEI, per germline. There are 14 residues in the CDR3. Trimming removed 8 bases from V and 2 bases from J, with 14 bases in between. Written as DNA, the CDR3 is TGTGCCAGCCACGGGGACACGACCACAGATACGCAGTATTTT. Its translation: CASHGDTTTDTQYF.

In this sample, this clone turned up once. The chain recombines TRBV6-5 with TRBJ2-1, with 7 bases aligning to TRBD2. The CDR3 consists of 13 residues. The V segment lost 8 bases and the J segment 4 bases; nucleotides outside the gene matches: 5. Germline V lookup: CDR1 MNHEY, CDR2 SVGAGI. The DNA of the CDR3 is TGTGCCAGCCGCGGGGGACCTTACAATGAGCAGTTCTTC. Its protein product is CASRGGPYNEQFF.

The table lists this clone with a count of one. This chain connects TRBV3-1 (or the pseudogene TRBV3-2) to TRBJ2-2; 8 bases fit TRBD2. The CDR3 loop spans 17 amino acids. From germline, CDR1 is LGHDT and CDR2 YNNKEL (reference sequence). V was pared by 1 base and J by 6 bases, with 10 bases of the junction left unmatched. CDR3 amino acids: CASSQGGRGAPAGELFF. DNA of the CDR3: TGTGCCAGCAGCCAAGGGGGGCGGGGGGCCCCCGCCGGGGAGCTGTTTTTT.

V is TRBV28 and J is TRBJ1-5; D perhaps matches TRBD1 (6 bases). CDR1 is MDHEN, CDR2 SYDVKM, per germline. The V and J ends lost 0 bases and 6 bases respectively, with 12 bases between them. CDR3 length: 15 amino acids. CDR3 sequence (DNA): TGTGCCAGCAGTTTATGGGGGGGGCTCAGTCAGCCCCAGCATTTT. Protein product: CASSLWGGLSQPQHF.

This clone was observed a handful of times. The chain combines TRBV2 with TRBJ2-2; 11 bases are shared with TRBD2. Germline loops: CDR1 SNHLY, CDR2 FYNNEI. This CDR3 is built from 16 residues. With V trimmed by 6 bases and J by 2 bases, 5 bases remained unmatched. The CDR3 nucleotides read TGTGCCAGCAGCAAACTAGCGGGGGTCAACACCGGGGAGCTGTTTTTT. Translating gives CASSKLAGVNTGELFF.

The genes are TRBV19 and TRBJ1-6; D unresolved. In germline, CDR1 is LNHDA, CDR2 SQIVND (reference sequence). The V end was cut by 7 bases, the J end by 2 bases, with 18 bases between. The length of the CDR3 is 17 residues. In DNA, the CDR3 is TGTGCCAGTAACCTACGTGCCTCTAAGACCTATAATTCACCCCTCCACTTT. Its translation: CASNLRASKTYNSPLHF. Supplemented by reference TRBV19 and TRBJ1-6, the full variable domain reads DGGITQSPKYLFRKEGQNVTLSCEQNLNHDAMYWYRQDPGQGLRLIYYSQIVNDFQKGDIAEGYSVSREKKESFPLTVTSAQKNPTAFYLCASNLRASKTYNSPLHFGNGTRLTVT.